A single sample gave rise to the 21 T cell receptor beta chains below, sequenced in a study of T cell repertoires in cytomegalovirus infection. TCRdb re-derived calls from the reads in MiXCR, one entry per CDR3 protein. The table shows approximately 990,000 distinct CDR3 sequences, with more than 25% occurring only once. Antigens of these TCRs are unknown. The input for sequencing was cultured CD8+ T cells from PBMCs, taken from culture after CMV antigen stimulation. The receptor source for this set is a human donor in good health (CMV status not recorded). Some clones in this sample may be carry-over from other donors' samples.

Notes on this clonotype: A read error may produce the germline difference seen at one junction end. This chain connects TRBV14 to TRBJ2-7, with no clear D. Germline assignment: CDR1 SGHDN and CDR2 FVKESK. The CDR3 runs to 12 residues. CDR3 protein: CTSSEWGYEQYF. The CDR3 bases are TGTACCAGCAGTGAGTGGGGCTACGAGCAGTACTTC. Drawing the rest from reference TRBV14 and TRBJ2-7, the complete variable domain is EAGVTQFPSHSVIEKGQTVTLRCDPISGHDNLYWYRRVMGKEIKFLLHFVKESKQDESGMPNNRFLAERTGGTYSTLKVQPAELEDSGVYFCTSSEWGYEQYFGPGTRLTVT.

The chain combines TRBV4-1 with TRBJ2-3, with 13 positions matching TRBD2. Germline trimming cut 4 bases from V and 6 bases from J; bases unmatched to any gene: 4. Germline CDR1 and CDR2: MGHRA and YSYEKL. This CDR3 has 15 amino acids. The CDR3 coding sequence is TGCGCCAGCAGCCCGGAACTAGCGGGGGGGGATACGCAGTATTTT. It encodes CASSPELAGGDTQYF.

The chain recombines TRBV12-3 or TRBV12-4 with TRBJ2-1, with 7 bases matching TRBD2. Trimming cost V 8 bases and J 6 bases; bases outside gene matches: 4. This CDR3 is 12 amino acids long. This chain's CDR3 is CASGGVPNEQFF. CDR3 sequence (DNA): TGTGCCAGCGGGGGGGTGCCCAATGAGCAGTTCTTC.

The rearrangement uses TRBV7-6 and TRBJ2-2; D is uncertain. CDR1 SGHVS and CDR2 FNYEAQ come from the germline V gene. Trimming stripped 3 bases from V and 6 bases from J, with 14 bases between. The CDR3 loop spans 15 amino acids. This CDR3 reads CASSFSWALPGELFF. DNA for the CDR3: TGTGCCAGCAGCTTCAGTTGGGCGCTCCCCGGGGAGCTGTTTTTT. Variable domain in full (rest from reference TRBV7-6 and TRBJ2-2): GAGVSQSPRYKVTKRGQDVALRCDPISGHVSLYWYRQALGQGPEFLTYFNYEAQQDKSGLPNDRFSAERPEGSISTLTIQRTEQRDSAMYRCASSFSWALPGELFFGEGSRLTVL.

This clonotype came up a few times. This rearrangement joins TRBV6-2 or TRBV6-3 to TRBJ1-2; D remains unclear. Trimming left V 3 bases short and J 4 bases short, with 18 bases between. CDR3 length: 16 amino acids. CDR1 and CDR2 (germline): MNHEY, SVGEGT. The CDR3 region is CASSYGIGRYLYGYTF. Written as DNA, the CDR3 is TGTGCCAGCAGTTATGGAATTGGCCGGTACCTCTATGGCTACACCTTC.

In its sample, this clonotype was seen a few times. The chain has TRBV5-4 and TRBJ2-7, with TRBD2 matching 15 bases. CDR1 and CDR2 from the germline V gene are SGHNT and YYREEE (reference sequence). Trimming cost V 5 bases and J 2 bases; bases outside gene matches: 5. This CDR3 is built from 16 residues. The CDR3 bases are TGTGCCAGCAGGTCCGGGACTAGCGGGGGGACCTACGAGCAGTACTTC. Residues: CASRSGTSGGTYEQYF.

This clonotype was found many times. CDR3 sequence: CASRSAAGQFF. CDR3 DNA: TGTGCCAGCAGGTCGGCTGCGGGGCAGTTCTTC. The chain has TRBV7-2 and TRBJ2-1; weak D call: TRBD2 (5 bases). The CDR3 length is 11 residues. V gave up 6 bases and J gave up 12 bases, with 12 bases separating them. Germline CDR1 SGHTA, CDR2 FQGNSA.

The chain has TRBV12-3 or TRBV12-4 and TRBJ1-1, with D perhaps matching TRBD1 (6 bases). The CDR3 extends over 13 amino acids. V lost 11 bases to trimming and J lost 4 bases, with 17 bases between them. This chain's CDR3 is CAFGGGAGTEAFF. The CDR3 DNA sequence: TGTGCCTTCGGTGGGGGGGCTGGCACTGAAGCTTTCTTT.

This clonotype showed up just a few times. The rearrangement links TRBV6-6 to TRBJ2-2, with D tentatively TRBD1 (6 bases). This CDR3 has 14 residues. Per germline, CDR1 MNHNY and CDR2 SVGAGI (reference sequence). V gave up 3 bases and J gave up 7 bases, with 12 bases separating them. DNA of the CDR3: TGTGCCAGCAGTTATAGGGGGACCGACGGGGAGCTGTTTTTT. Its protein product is CASSYRGTDGELFF.

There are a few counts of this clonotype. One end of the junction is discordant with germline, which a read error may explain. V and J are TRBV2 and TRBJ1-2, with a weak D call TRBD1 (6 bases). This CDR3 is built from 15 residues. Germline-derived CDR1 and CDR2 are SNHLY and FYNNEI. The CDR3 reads CASSEVGRGYYGYTF. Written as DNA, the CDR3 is TGCGCCAGCAGTGAAGTTGGCAGGGGATACTATGGCTACACCTTC.

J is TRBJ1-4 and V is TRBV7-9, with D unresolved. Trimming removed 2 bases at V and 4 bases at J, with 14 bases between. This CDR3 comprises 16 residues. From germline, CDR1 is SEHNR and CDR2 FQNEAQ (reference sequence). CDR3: CASSLPTAIVNEKLFF. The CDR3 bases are TGTGCCAGCAGCTTACCCACAGCGATAGTTAATGAAAAACTGTTTTTT.

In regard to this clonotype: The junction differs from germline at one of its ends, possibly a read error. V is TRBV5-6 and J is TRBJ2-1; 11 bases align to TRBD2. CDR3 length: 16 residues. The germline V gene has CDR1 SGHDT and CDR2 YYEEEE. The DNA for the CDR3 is TGTACCAGCAGCGAAACGGGACTAGCGGATCTCAGTGAGCAGTTCTTC. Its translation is CTSSETGLADLSEQFF.

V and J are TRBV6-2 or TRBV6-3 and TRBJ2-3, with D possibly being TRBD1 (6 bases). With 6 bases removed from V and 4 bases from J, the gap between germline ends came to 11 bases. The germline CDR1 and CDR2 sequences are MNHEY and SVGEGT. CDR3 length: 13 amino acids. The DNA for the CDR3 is TGTGCCAGCAGAGCAGGACAGCCAGATACGCAGTATTTT. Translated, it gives CASRAGQPDTQYF.

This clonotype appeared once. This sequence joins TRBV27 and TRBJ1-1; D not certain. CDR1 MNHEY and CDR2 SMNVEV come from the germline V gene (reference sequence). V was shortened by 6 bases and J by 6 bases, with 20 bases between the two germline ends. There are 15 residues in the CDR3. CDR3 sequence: CASSPADRSFPEAFF. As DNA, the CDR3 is TGTGCCAGCAGCCCCGCCGATCGCTCTTTCCCTGAAGCTTTCTTT.

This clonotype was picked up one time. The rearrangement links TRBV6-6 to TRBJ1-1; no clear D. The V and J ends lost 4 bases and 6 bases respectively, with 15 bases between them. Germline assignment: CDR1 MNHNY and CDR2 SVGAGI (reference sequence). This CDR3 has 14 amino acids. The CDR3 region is CASSSTRAWAEAFF. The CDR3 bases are TGTGCCAGCAGTTCTACACGGGCTTGGGCTGAAGCTTTCTTT.

The CDR3 DNA follows: TGTGCCAGCAGCGGGACTAGCGGGTCCTACAATGAGCAGTTCTTC. Its translation is CASSGTSGSYNEQFF. This chain uses TRBV9 with TRBJ2-1; 11 bases fit TRBD2. J lost 1 base, V lost 3 bases, and 0 bases had no gene match. CDR1 and CDR2 (germline): SGDLS, YYNGEE. The CDR3 totals 15 residues.

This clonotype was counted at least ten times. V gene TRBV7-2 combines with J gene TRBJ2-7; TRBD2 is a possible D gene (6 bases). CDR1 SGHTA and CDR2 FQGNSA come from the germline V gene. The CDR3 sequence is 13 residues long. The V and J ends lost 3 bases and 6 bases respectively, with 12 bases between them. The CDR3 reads CASSFISGVEQYV. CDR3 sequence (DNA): TGTGCCAGCAGCTTCATATCGGGGGTCGAGCAGTACGTC.

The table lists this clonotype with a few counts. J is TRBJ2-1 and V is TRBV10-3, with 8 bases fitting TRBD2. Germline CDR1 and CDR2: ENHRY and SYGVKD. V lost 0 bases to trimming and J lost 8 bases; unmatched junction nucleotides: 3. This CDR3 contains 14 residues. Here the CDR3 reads CAISESGSGDEQFF. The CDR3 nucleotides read TGTGCCATCAGTGAGTCGGGTAGCGGGGATGAGCAGTTCTTC.

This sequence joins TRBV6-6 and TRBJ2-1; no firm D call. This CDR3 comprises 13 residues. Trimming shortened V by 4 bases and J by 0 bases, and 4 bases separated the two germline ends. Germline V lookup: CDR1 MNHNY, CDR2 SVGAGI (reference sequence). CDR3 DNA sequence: TGTGCCAGCAGTTCCTACTCCTACAATGAGCAGTTCTTC. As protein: CASSSYSYNEQFF.

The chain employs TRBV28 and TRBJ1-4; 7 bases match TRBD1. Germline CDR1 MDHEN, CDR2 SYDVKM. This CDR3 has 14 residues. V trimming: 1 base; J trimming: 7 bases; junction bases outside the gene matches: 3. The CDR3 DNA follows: TGTGCCAGCAGTTTATTGACAGGGAGTGAAAAACTGTTTTTT. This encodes CASSLLTGSEKLFF. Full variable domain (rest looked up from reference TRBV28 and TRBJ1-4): DVKVTQSSRYLVKRTGEKVFLECVQDMDHENMFWYRQDPGLGLRLIYFSYDVKMKEKGDIPEGYSVSREKKERFSLILESASTNQTSMYLCASSLLTGSEKLFFGSGTQLSVL.

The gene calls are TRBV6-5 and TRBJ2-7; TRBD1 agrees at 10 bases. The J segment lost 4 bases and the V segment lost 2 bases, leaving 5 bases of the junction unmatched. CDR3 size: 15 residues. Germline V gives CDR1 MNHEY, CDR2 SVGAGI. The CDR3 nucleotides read TGTGCCAGCAGTTACGGGACAGGGGAACGTTACGAGCAGTACTTC. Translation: CASSYGTGERYEQYF.